The following is a T cell receptor beta chain sequence with its context. What it recognizes is unknown. Germline and junction disagree at one end, which may indicate a read error. This sample was taken from a study of tumor-infiltrating lymphocytes in primary liver carcinoma. With around 500 ng total RNA as template and a constant-region primer, TCR beta cDNA was made. Employing slightly modified ARM-PCR, three nested multiplex PCR rounds were run, and these gave rise to the TCR beta libraries. In the first two PCR rounds, TRBV1-TRBV30 forward primers were paired with a C-beta reverse primer, and each round lasted nine to ten cycles. Using its own MiXCR run on the multiplex PCR reads, TCRdb lists one record per CDR3 protein. The data contain fewer than 150,000 distinct CDR3 sequences, about 59% of them singletons. The CDR3 length is 16 residues. Germline V gene lookup returns CDR1 GTSNPN and CDR2 SVGIG (reference sequence).

General observations from the study: Top-250-clone fractions were significantly higher in tumors than in blood (p = 0.039).

Investigators took RNA and DNA out together from 20-30 mg of unsorted bulk tissue. The TCR comes from a woman aged 55-69 years with primary liver carcinoma and hepatitis B virus infection. This chain connects TRBV30 to TRBJ2-7, with 9 bases identical to TRBD1. What was sequenced was liver tumor tissue from sampling region 1. Subset: tumor region T1, superior pole. DNA of the CDR3: TGTGCCTGGAGTAAGAAAGGACAGGGGTCCTCCTGCGAGCAGTACTTC. Encoded protein: CAWSKKGQGSSCEQYF.